These 7 T cell receptor beta chains came from one sample sequenced in a study of shared clonotypes between healthy human individuals. This table comes from immunoSEQ multiplex PCR, and its TCRdb copy is limited to in-frame clones, with some not included. The profile covers approximately 2.5 million clones, with approximately 90% appearing a single time and about 0.13% taken by the ten largest. The material sequenced was naive CD4+ T cells sorted from blood. The subset was: CD45RA+ positively selected. These receptors originate from a man younger than 30 in good health.

This clone was seen just once. The rearrangement uses TRBV5-1 and TRBJ2-2, with 7 bases matching TRBD1. CDR3 length equals 15 residues. Per germline, CDR1 SGHRS and CDR2 YFSETQ. J lost 0 bases, V lost 4 bases, and 3 bases had no gene match. CDR3 DNA: TGCGCCAGCAGCAGGGACAGTTCGAACACCGGGGAGCTGTTTTTT. It specifies CASSRDSSNTGELFF.

The chain combines TRBV28 with TRBJ1-4; no definite D call. Germline-derived CDR1 and CDR2 are MDHEN and SYDVKM. The CDR3 is 13 amino acids. V was shortened by 4 bases and J by 5 bases, with 8 bases between the two germline ends. The DNA for the CDR3 is TGTGCCAGCAGTTCGCCGGCGAATGAAAAACTGTTTTTT. Translated: CASSSPANEKLFF.

The V gene is TRBV7-9, the J gene TRBJ2-7; 7 nucleotides agree with TRBD1. The CDR3 has 13 amino acids. The junction had 7 bases not matched to a gene; V was cut back by 7 bases and J by 4 bases. CDR1 and CDR2 (germline): SEHNR, FQNEAQ (reference sequence). The CDR3 DNA reads as TGTGCCAGCACCCCCCCAGGGGGTTACGAGCAGTACTTC. It encodes CASTPPGGYEQYF.

The J gene is TRBJ2-2, the V gene TRBV5-1, with TRBD2 matching 7 bases. J was trimmed by 2 bases and V by 5 bases; bases with no gene match: 9. In germline, CDR1 is SGHRS, CDR2 YFSETQ. The CDR3 runs to 16 residues. CDR3 protein: CASSFRLAANTGELFF. As DNA, the CDR3 is TGCGCCAGCAGTTTTCGACTAGCAGCAAACACCGGGGAGCTGTTTTTT.

The V call is TRBV18, the J call TRBJ2-7; D is tentatively TRBD1 or TRBD2 (5 bases each). Germline V gene sequence: CDR1 KGHSH, CDR2 LQKENI. The CDR3 sequence is 13 residues long. With 4 bases removed from V and 1 base from J, the gap between germline ends came to 8 bases. The chain's CDR3 is CASSRGMSYEQYF. CDR3 DNA: TGTGCCAGCTCACGGGGGATGTCCTACGAGCAGTACTTC.

The chain links TRBV7-6 to TRBJ2-5; D may be TRBD1 or TRBD2 (5 bases each). The CDR3 is made up of 13 amino acids. CDR1 is SGHVS and CDR2 is FNYEAQ in the germline V gene. With 2 bases removed from V and 7 bases from J, the gap between germline ends came to 11 bases. CDR3 residues: CASSLQGAGTQYF. The CDR3 coding sequence is TGTGCCAGCAGCTTACAGGGAGCCGGGACCCAGTACTTC.

J is TRBJ2-4 and V is TRBV19; TRBD1 agrees at 9 bases. The V gene end was trimmed by 5 bases and the J gene end by 8 bases; junction bases not matched to a gene: 7. CDR1 and CDR2 from the germline V gene are LNHDA and SQIVND (reference sequence). The CDR3 totals 14 residues. CDR3 nucleotides: TGTGCCAGTAGTCTGGGACAGGGTATGGACATTCAGTACTTC. Translation gives CASSLGQGMDIQYF.